The table lists the clone carrying this T cell receptor (beta chain) with many counts. This sample is part of a study of T cells in Graves' hyperthyroidism and ophthalmopathy. Across the study: Before any treatment, at initial diagnosis, peripheral blood was collected.

V lost 3 bases, J lost 5 bases, and 9 bases stayed unmatched. Per the germline V gene, CDR1 is DFQATT and CDR2 is SNEGSKA (reference sequence). The CDR3 loop spans 14 amino acids. RNA transcripts were the template for amplifying TCR beta CDR3 regions. The HTBI primer set was used in a first-round RT-PCR of the TCR CDR3. TCRdb called the multiplex PCR reads again in MiXCR, with one record for every CDR3 protein. The sample lists hundreds of thousands of distinct CDR3 sequences; roughly 17% were seen once. The sample comprised blood. The chain links TRBV20-1 to TRBJ1-2; 7 bases are a match to TRBD1. The source of this sequence is a woman aged 18-35 years with Graves' hyperthyroidism. CDR3: CSASMTGSSYGYTF. CDR3 DNA sequence: TGCAGTGCTAGCATGACAGGGTCGAGTTATGGCTACACCTTC.